This T cell receptor beta chain stems from a study of early T cells in non-severe SARS-CoV-2 infection. About the research overall: The sequenced material was bulk RNA from unsorted whole blood, and its chains were unpaired. The study's findings and limits: VDJdb matching favored anti-spike CD8 responses, missing private and CD4 specificities.

This clonotype has more than one count but fewer than ten. Its antigen is still unknown. Researchers attached unique molecular identifiers to individual cDNA molecules. Each CDR3 protein is one row after TCRdb ran MiXCR on the 5' RACE reads. This sample has tens of thousands of distinct CDR3 sequences; roughly 12% occur once, and the top ten carry 4.8%. Deletions cut 4 bases from V and 5 bases from J, with 12 bases between. Germline CDR1 is SGHRS and CDR2 is YFSETQ. The CDR3 consists of 14 residues. The source of this sequence is an adult who was a healthcare worker with PCR-confirmed SARS-CoV-2 infection or an uninfected control (not recorded which). This chain joins TRBV5-1 and TRBJ1-4, with D unclear. The sample was whole blood. The CDR3 loop is CASSPFGSNEKLFF. CDR3 bases: TGCGCCAGCAGCCCCTTCGGGAGCAATGAAAAACTGTTTTTT.